This TCR beta chain was found in a study of T cells in Graves' hyperthyroidism and ophthalmopathy. Amplified regions were TCR beta CDR3 sequences from RNA transcripts. RT-PCR in the first round (using the HTBI primer set) targeted the TCR CDR3. From the multiplex PCR reads, TCRdb called clonotypes with MiXCR, one entry per CDR3 protein. This sample yields about 290,000 distinct CDR3 sequences, of which 13% are seen a single time; 6% to 8% belongs to the top ten. This clonotype was counted many times. The CDR3 length is 12 residues. Germline assignment: CDR1 MNHNS and CDR2 SASEGT. V lost 8 bases and J 5 bases, leaving 13 bases between the germline ends. Exclusion of patients followed from uncontrolled infection, other autoimmune disease, pregnancy or lactation.

The chain uses TRBV6-1 and TRBJ2-7; D is possibly TRBD1 or TRBD2 (6 bases each). Input material: blood. The source of this sequence is a woman aged 25 to 39 with Graves' hyperthyroidism that later progressed to Graves' ophthalmopathy. CDR3 residues: CASSGGLDEQYF. The CDR3 DNA reads TGTGCCAGCTCTGGGGGGCTGGACGAGCAGTACTTC.